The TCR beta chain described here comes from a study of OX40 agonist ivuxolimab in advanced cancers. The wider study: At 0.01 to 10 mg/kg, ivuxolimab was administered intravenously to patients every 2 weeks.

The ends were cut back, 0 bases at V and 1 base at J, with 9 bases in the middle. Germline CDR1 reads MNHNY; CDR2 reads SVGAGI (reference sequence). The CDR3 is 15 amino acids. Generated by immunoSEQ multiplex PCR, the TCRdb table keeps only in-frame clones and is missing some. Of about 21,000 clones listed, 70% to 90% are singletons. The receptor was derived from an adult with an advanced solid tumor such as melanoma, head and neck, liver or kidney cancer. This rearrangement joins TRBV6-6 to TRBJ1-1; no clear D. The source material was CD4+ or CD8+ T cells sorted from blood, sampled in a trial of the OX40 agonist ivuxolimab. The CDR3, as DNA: TGTGCCAGCAGTTACTCGAAGGGTTCGAACACTGAAGCTTTCTTT. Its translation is CASSYSKGSNTEAFF.